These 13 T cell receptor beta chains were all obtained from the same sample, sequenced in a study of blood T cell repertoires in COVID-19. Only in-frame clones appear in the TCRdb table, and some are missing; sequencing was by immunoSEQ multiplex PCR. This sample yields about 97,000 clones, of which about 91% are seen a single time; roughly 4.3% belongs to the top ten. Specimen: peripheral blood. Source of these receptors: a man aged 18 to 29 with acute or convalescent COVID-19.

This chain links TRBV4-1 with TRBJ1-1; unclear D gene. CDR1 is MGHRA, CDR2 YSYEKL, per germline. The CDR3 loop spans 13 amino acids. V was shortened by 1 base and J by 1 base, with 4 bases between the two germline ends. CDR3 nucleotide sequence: TGCGCCAGCAGCCAAGGGCCGAACACTGAAGCTTTCTTT. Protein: CASSQGPNTEAFF.

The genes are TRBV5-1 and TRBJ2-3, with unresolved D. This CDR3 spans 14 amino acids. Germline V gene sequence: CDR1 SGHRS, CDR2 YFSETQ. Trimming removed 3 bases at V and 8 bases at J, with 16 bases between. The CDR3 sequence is CASSSNRSPGTQYF. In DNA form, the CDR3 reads TGCGCCAGCAGCTCAAACCGCTCGCCCGGTACGCAGTATTTT.

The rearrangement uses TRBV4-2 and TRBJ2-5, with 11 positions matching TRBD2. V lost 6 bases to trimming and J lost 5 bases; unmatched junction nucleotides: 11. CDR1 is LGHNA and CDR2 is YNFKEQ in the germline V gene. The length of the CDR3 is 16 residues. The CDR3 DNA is TGTGCCAGCAGTCGGGGTAGCGGGGGGGCCCTGGAGACCCAGTACTTC. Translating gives CASSRGSGGALETQYF.

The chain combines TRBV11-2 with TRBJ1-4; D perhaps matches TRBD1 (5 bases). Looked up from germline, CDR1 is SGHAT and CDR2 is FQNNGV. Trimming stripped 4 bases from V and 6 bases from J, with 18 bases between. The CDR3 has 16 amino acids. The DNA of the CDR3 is TGTGCCAGCAGCTCCAATGAGCAGGGTCTAGATGAAAAACTGTTTTTT. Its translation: CASSSNEQGLDEKLFF.

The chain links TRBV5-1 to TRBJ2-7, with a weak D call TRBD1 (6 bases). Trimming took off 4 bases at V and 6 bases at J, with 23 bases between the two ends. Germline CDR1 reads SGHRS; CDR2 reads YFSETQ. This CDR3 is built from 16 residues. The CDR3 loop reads CASSPDPTGRGSEQYF. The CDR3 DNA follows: TGCGCCAGCAGCCCGGACCCGACAGGACGGGGTTCCGAGCAGTACTTC. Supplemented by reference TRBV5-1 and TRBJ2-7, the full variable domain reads KAGVTQTPRYLIKTRGQQVTLSCSPISGHRSVSWYQQTPGQGLQFLFEYFSETQRNKGNFPGRFSGRQFSNSRSEMNVSTLELGDSALYLCASSPDPTGRGSEQYFGPGTRLTVT.

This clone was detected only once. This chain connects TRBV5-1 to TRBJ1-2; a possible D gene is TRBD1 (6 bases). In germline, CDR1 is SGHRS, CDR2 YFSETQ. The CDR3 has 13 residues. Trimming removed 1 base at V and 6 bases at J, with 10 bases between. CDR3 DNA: TGCGCCAGCAGCTTGTCGGCAGGGGATGGCTACACCTTC. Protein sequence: CASSLSAGDGYTF.

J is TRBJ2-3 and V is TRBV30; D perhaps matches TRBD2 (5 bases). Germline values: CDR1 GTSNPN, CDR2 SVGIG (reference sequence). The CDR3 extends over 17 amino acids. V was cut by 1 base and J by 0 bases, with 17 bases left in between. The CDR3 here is CAWSGGSSRSSTDTQYF. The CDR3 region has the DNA TGTGCCTGGAGTGGCGGCTCTAGCAGATCTAGCACAGATACGCAGTATTTT.

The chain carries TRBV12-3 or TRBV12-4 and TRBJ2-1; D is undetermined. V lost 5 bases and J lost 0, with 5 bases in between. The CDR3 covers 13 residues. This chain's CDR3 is CASSTSSYNEQFF. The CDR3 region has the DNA TGTGCCAGCAGTACGAGCTCCTACAATGAGCAGTTCTTC.

The CDR3 DNA is TGCGCCAGCAGCTTGGACGGGGTTAGCAATCAGCCCCAGCATTTT. Translated, it gives CASSLDGVSNQPQHF. The V and J genes are TRBV5-1 and TRBJ1-5; D remains unclear. V was cut by 0 bases and J by 0 bases, with 7 bases left in between. CDR3 size: 15 residues. The germline CDR1 and CDR2 sequences are SGHRS and YFSETQ.

The CDR3 loop reads CASSPSLEWNTEAFF. The CDR3 bases are TGTGCCAGCTCACCCTCCTTGGAGTGGAACACTGAAGCTTTCTTT. The chain has TRBV18 and TRBJ1-1; D is ambiguous. Germline CDR1 KGHSH, CDR2 LQKENI. V gave up 3 bases and J gave up 1 base, with 12 bases separating them. This CDR3 contains 15 residues.

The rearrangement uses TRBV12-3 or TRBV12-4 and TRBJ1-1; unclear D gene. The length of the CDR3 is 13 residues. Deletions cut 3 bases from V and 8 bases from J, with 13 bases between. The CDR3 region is CASSFFAGAEAFF. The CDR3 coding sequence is TGTGCCAGCAGTTTTTTTGCGGGTGCGGAAGCTTTCTTT.

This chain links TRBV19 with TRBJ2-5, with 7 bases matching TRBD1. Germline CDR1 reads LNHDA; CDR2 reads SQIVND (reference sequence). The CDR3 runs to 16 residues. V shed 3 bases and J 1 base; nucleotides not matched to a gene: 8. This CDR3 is CASSIQGVGIQETQYF. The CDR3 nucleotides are TGTGCCAGTAGTATCCAGGGGGTGGGAATCCAAGAGACCCAGTACTTC.

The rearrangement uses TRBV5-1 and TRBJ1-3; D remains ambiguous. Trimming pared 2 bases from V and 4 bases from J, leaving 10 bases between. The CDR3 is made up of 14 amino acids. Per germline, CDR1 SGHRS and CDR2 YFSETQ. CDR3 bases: TGCGCCAGCAGCTTTACGGGATACGGAAACACCATATATTTT. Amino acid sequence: CASSFTGYGNTIYF.